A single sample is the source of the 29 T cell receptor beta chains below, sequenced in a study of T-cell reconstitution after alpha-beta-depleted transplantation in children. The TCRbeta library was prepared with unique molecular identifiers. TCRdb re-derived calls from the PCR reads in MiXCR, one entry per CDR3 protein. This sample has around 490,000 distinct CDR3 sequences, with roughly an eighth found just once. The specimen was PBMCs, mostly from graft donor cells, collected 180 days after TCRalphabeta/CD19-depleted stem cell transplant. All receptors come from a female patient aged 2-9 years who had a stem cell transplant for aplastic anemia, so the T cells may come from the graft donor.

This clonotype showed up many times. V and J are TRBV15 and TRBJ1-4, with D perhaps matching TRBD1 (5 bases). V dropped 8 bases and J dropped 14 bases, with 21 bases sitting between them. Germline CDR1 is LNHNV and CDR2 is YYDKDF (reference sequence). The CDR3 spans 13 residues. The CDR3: CATALGEGYFLFF. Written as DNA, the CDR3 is TGTGCCACCGCTTTAGGGGAAGGATATTTTCTGTTTTTT.

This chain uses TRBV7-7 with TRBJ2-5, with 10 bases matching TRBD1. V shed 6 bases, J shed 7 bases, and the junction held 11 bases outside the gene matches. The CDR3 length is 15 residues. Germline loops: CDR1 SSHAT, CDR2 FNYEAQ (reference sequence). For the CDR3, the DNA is TGTGCCAGCAGTTTGGGGGGGGACAGGGGCTTGACCCAGTACTTC. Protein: CASSLGGDRGLTQYF.

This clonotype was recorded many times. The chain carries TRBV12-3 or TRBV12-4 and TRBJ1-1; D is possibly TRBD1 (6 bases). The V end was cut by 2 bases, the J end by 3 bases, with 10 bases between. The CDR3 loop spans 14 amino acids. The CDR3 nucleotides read TGTGCCAGCAGTTTAAGGGCAGGGGACACTGAAGCTTTCTTT. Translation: CASSLRAGDTEAFF.

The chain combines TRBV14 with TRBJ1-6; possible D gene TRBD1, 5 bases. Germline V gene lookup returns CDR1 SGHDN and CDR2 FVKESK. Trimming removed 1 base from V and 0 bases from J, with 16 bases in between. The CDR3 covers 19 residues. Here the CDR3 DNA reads TGTGCCAGCAGCCAAGGAGCTCCGGGGGGGGGCTCCTATAATTCACCCCTCCACTTT. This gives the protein CASSQGAPGGGSYNSPLHF. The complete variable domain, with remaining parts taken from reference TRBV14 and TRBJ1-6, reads EAGVTQFPSHSVIEKGQTVTLRCDPISGHDNLYWYRRVMGKEIKFLLHFVKESKQDESGMPNNRFLAERTGGTYSTLKVQPAELEDSGVYFCASSQGAPGGGSYNSPLHFGNGTRLTVT.

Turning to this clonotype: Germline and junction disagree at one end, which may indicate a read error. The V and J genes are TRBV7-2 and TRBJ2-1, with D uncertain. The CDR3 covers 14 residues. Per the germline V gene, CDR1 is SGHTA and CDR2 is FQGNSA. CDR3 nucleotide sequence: TGTGCCAGCAGCTTAGGGAGCTCCTACAATGGGCAGTTCTTC. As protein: CASSLGSSYNGQFF.

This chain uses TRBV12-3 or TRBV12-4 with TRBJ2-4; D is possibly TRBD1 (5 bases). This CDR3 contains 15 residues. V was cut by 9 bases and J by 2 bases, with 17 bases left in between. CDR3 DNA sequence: TGTGCCAGTGGTCCGCGCGCAGGGCCCAAAAACATTCAGTACTTC. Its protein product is CASGPRAGPKNIQYF.

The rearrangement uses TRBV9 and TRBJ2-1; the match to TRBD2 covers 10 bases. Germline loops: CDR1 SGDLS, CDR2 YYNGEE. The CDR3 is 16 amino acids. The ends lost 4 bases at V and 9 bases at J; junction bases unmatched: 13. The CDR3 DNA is TGTGCCAGCAGCTTACGGACAGCAGCGGGAGGGGGTGAGCAGTTCTTC. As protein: CASSLRTAAGGGEQFF.

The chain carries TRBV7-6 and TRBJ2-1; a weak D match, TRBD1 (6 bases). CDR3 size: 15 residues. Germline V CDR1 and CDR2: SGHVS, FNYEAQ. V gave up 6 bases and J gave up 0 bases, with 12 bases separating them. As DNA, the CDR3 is TGTGCCAGCAGTTCCGCGGACAGCTCCTACAATGAGCAGTTCTTC. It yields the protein CASSSADSSYNEQFF.

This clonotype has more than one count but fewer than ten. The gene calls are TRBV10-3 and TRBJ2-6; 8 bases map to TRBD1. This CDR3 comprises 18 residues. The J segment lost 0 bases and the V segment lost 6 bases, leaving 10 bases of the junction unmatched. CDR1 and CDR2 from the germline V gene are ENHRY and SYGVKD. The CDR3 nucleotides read TGTGCCATCAGCAGACAGGGGCCTCCTAGCTCTGGGGCCAACGTCCTGACTTTC. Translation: CAISRQGPPSSGANVLTF.

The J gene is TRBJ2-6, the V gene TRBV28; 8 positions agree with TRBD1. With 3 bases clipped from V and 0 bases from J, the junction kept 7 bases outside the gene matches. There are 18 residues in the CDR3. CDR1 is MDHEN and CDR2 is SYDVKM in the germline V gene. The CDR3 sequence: CASSFKGQVYSGANVLTF. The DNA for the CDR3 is TGTGCCAGCAGTTTCAAGGGACAGGTCTACTCTGGGGCCAACGTCCTGACTTTC.

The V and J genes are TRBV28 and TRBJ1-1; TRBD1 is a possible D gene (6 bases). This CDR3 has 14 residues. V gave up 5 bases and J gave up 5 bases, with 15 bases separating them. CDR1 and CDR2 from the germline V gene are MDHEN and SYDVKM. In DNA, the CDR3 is TGTGCCAGCAGTCCCGGGGGGGGGCAGACTGAAGCTTTCTTT. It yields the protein CASSPGGGQTEAFF.

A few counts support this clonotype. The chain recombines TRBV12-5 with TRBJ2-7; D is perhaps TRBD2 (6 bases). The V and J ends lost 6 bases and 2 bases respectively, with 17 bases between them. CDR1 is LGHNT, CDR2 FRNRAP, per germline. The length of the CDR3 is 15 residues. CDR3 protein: CASGLRGTGPYEQYF. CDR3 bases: TGTGCTAGTGGCCTTCGGGGGACGGGACCCTACGAGCAGTACTTC.

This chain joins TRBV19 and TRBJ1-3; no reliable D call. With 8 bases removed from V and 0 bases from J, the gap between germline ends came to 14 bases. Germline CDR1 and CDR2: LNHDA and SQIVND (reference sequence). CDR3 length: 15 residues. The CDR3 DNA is TGTGCCAGTCGGGCAACATGGGGCTCTGGAAACACCATATATTTT. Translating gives CASRATWGSGNTIYF. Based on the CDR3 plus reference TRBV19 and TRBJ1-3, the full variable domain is DGGITQSPKYLFRKEGQNVTLSCEQNLNHDAMYWYRQDPGQGLRLIYYSQIVNDFQKGDIAEGYSVSREKKESFPLTVTSAQKNPTAFYLCASRATWGSGNTIYFGEGSWLTVV.

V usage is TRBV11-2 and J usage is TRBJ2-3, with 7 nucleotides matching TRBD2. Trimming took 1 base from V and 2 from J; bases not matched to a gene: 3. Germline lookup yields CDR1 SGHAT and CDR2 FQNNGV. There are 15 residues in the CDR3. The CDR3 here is CASSLVGRDTDTQYF. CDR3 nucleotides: TGTGCCAGCAGCTTAGTGGGGAGGGACACAGATACGCAGTATTTT.

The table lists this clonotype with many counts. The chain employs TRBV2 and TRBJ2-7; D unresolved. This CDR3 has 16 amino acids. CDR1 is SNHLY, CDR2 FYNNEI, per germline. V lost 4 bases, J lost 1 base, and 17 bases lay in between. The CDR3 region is CASSVGGVLTSYEQYF. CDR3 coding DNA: TGTGCCAGCAGTGTGGGTGGGGTGTTGACGTCCTACGAGCAGTACTTC.

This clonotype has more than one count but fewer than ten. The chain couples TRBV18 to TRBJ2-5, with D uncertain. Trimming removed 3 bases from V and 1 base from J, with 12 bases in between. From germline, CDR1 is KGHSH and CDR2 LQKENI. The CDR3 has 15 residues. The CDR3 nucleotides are TGTGCCAGCTCACCGAAACAGCGATCCCAAGAGACCCAGTACTTC. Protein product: CASSPKQRSQETQYF. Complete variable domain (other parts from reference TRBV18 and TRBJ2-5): NAGVMQNPRHLVRRRGQEARLRCSPMKGHSHVYWYRQLPEEGLKFMVYLQKENIIDESGMPKERFSAEFPKEGPSILRIQQVVRGDSAAYFCASSPKQRSQETQYFGPGTRLLVL.

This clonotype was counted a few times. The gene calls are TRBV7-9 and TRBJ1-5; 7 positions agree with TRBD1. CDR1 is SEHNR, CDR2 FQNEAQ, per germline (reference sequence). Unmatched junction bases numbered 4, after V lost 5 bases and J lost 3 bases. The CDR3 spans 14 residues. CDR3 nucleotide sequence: TGTGCCAGCAGCGGGACAGCCCTCAATCAGCCCCAGCATTTT. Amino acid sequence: CASSGTALNQPQHF.

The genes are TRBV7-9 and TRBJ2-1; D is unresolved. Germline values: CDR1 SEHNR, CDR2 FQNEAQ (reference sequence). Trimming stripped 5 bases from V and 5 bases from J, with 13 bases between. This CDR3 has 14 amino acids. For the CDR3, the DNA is TGTGCCAGCAGCCACGACCTAATTCACAATGAGCAGTTCTTC. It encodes CASSHDLIHNEQFF.

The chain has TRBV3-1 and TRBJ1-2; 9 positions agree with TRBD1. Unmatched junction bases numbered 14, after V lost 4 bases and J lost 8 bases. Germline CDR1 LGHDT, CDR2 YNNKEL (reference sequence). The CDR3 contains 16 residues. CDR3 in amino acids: CASSRSLGTGRWGYTF. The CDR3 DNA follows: TGTGCCAGCAGCCGGAGTCTGGGGACAGGGAGGTGGGGCTACACCTTC.

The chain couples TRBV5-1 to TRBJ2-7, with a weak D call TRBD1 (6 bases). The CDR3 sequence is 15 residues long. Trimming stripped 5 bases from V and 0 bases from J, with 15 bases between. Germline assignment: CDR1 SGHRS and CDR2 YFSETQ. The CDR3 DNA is TGCGCCAGCAGATTACCGACAGGTGTCTCCTACGAGCAGTACGTC. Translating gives CASRLPTGVSYEQYV.

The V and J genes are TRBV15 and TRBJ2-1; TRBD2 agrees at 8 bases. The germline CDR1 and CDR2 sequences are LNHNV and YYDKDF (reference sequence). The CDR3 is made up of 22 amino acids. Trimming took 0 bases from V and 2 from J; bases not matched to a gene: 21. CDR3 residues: CATSRDVGLVNVITEPYNEQFF. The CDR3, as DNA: TGTGCCACCAGCAGAGATGTGGGACTAGTGAATGTAATCACCGAACCCTACAATGAGCAGTTCTTC.

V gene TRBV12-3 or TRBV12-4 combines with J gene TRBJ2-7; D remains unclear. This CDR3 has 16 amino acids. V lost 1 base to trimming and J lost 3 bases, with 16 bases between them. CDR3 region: CASSLDLVYGVYEQYF. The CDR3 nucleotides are TGTGCCAGCAGTTTAGACCTCGTCTACGGTGTCTACGAGCAGTACTTC.

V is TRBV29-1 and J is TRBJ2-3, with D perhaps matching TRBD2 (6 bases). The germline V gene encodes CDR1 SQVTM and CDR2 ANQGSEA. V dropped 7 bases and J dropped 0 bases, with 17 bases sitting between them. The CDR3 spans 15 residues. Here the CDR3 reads CSARPGGTSTDTQYF. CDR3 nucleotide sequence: TGCAGCGCTCGCCCCGGCGGGACTAGCACAGATACGCAGTATTTT.

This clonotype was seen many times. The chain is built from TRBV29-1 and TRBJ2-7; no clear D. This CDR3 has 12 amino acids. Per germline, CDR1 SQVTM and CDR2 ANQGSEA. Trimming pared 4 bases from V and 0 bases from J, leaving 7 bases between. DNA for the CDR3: TGCAGCGTTGGAGACTTCTCCTACGAGCAGTACTTC. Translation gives CSVGDFSYEQYF.

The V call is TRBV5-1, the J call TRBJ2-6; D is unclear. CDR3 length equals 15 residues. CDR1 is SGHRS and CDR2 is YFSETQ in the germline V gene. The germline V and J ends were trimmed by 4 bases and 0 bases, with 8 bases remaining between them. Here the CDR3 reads CASSPSLSGANVLTF. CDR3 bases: TGCGCCAGCAGCCCATCCCTCTCTGGGGCCAACGTCCTGACTTTC.

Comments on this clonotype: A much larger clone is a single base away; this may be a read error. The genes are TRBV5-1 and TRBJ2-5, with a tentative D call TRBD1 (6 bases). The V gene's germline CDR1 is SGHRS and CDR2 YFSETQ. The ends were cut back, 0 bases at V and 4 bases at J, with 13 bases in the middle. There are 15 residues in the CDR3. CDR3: CASSLAGTTRETQYF. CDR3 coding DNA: TGCGCCAGCAGCTTGGCTGGGACAACAAGAGAGACCCAGTACTTC.

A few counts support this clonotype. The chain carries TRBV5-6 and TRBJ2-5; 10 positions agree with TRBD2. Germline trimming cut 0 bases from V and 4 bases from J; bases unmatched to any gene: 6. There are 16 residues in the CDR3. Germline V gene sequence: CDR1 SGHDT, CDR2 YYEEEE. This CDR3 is CASSLAPAGGPETQYF. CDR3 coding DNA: TGTGCCAGCAGCTTGGCCCCAGCGGGGGGGCCAGAGACCCAGTACTTC.

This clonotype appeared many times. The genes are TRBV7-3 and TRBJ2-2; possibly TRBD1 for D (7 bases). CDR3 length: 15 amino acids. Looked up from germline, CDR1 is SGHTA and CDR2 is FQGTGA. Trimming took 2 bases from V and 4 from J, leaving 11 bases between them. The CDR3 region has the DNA TGTGCCAGCAGCTTAGCAGGGGGGATCACCGGGGAGCTGTTTTTT. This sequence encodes CASSLAGGITGELFF.

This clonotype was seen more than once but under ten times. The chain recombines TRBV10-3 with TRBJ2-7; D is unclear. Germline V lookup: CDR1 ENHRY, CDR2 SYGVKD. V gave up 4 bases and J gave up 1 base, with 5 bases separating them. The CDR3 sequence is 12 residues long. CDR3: CAISVDSYEQYF. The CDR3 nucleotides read TGTGCCATCAGTGTTGATTCCTACGAGCAGTACTTC.